This TCR beta chain derives from a study of early stage breast cancer tumors. Study-wide context: ER+/PR+/HER2- status applied to about 70% of the 16 invasive breast tumors. Study-level results: Blood repertoires resembled normal breast more than tumor. Most shared enriched TCRB sequences were commonly generated ones.

Comment on this clone: Its antigen is not identified.

The length of the CDR3 is 17 residues. The germline V gene encodes CDR1 SGHDN and CDR2 FVKESK. Germline trimming cut 4 bases from V and 4 bases from J; bases unmatched to any gene: 15. Sequencing was performed with immunoSEQ multiplex PCR; in TCRdb, only in-frame clones are kept and a portion is missing. The sample gives approximately 75,000 clones, around 80% of which show up once; over 3.5% is in the top ten. The V gene is TRBV14, the J gene TRBJ1-1, with 7 nucleotides matching TRBD1. The source material was blood. The TCR sequence derives from a person aged 35 to 50 with breast cancer. The CDR3 coding sequence is TGTGCCAGCAGCCTTTTGGGGACAGTAAAGTCGAGCACTGAAGCTTTCTTT. Translated, it gives CASSLLGTVKSSTEAFF.